The text below deals with one T cell receptor beta chain. MiXCR, applied by TCRdb to the RACE reads, yields one record per CDR3 protein. The data show around 40,000 distinct CDR3 sequences, over 9.5% seen once. The sample comes from a study of human T cells and chemical hapten exposure. Study details: A 2 cm by 2 cm inner upper arm patch received 2% DPC for sensitization.

The V end lost 2 bases, the J end lost 5 bases, and 15 bases lay between the germline ends. The germline gives CDR1 MDHEN, CDR2 SYDVKM. The length of the CDR3 is 15 residues. This sample's time point: patch test 3, about 24 weeks after DPC sensitization. Treatment reported: therapeutic diphenylcyclopropenone sensitization with weekly scalp DPC. The template was total RNA from unfractionated whole blood. The rearrangement uses TRBV28 and TRBJ1-1; D ambiguous. The receptor was derived from a middle-aged woman with alopecia areata. Some clones in this sample may be carry-over from other donors' samples. This specimen was whole blood, taken in connection with sensitization to the hapten diphenylcyclopropenone (DPC). The CDR3 DNA follows: TGTGCCAGCAGTTTAAAAGTGACTTCGGGGACTGAAGCTTTCTTT. This codes for CASSLKVTSGTEAFF.